One sample yielded the 9 T cell receptor beta chains listed below, sequenced in a study of human T cells and chemical hapten exposure. TCRdb processed the RACE reads anew with MiXCR; each CDR3 protein has one entry. The sample contains 95,000 to 150,000 distinct CDR3 sequences, roughly 10% of which appear only once. Time point given: patch test 3, about 24 weeks after DPC sensitization. Treatment defined: therapeutic diphenylcyclopropenone sensitization with weekly scalp DPC. The material was whole blood, obtained in connection with sensitization to the hapten diphenylcyclopropenone (DPC). These receptors were taken from a woman aged 50 to 65 with alopecia areata. Some clones in this sample may be carry-over from other donors' samples.

This clonotype occurred many times. The V and J genes are TRBV7-8 and TRBJ2-1; TRBD1 aligns across 9 bases. Germline CDR1 is SGHVS and CDR2 is FQNEAQ. With V trimmed by 4 bases and J by 7 bases, 8 bases remained unmatched. The CDR3 length is 15 residues. The CDR3 region has the DNA TGTGCCAGCAGCTCACAGGGGGCCCTGGTAAATGAGCAGTTCTTC. It codes for CASSSQGALVNEQFF.

This clonotype was counted once. V gene TRBV6-5 combines with J gene TRBJ2-1; D may be TRBD1 or TRBD2 (7 bases each). Germline CDR1 MNHEY, CDR2 SVGAGI. V was cut by 5 bases and J by 4 bases, with 15 bases left in between. The length of the CDR3 is 15 residues. CDR3 coding DNA: TGTGCCAGCAGTACGCAGGGGGGGAGTTACAATGAGCAGTTCTTC. Protein: CASSTQGGSYNEQFF.

This clonotype has just a few counts. The J gene is TRBJ1-1, the V gene TRBV24-1; D gene ambiguous. The CDR3 runs 13 residues. With 0 bases removed from V and 4 bases from J, the gap between germline ends came to 5 bases. Germline V gene data show CDR1 as KGHDR and CDR2 as SFDVKD. The CDR3 DNA sequence: TGTGCCACCAGTGATTTGGAGGGCACTGAAGCTTTCTTT. It specifies CATSDLEGTEAFF.

The J gene is TRBJ2-4, the V gene TRBV11-2; maybe TRBD1 (5 bases). The CDR3 runs to 13 residues. Germline lookup yields CDR1 SGHAT and CDR2 FQNNGV. V lost 4 bases and J 4 bases, leaving 8 bases between the germline ends. CDR3 DNA sequence: TGTGCCAGCAGCTCGGACACGAAAAACATTCAGTACTTC. This codes for CASSSDTKNIQYF.

A few counts support this clonotype. The chain has TRBV5-1 and TRBJ2-2; 7 bases align to TRBD1. J was trimmed by 5 bases and V by 9 bases; bases with no gene match: 4. Germline V gene lookup returns CDR1 SGHRS and CDR2 YFSETQ. The CDR3 contains 12 residues. For the CDR3, the DNA is TGCGCCACCGGACAGGAGACCGGGGAGCTGTTTTTT. Translation gives CATGQETGELFF.

The chain carries TRBV27 and TRBJ1-2; 7 bases line up with TRBD1. V shed 8 bases and J 1 base; nucleotides not matched to a gene: 4. The CDR3 has 13 amino acids. The V gene's germline CDR1 is MNHEY and CDR2 SMNVEV (reference sequence). DNA of the CDR3: TGTGCCAGCGGAACAGGGGTTAACTATGGCTACACCTTC. This sequence encodes CASGTGVNYGYTF.

The gene calls are TRBV27 and TRBJ2-2, with 7 positions matching TRBD1. CDR1 and CDR2 from the germline V gene are MNHEY and SMNVEV (reference sequence). The CDR3 has 15 amino acids. The junction had 5 bases not matched to a gene; V was cut back by 5 bases and J by 2 bases. Here the CDR3 DNA reads TGTGCCAGCAGTCCCGGACAGGTTAACACCGGGGAGCTGTTTTTT. Amino acid sequence: CASSPGQVNTGELFF.

This clonotype was recorded at least ten times. V and J are TRBV29-1 and TRBJ2-5; 9 bases are shared with TRBD1. After removal of 6 bases from V and 1 base from J, the junction contained 6 bases not matched to a gene. Germline CDR1 and CDR2: SQVTM and ANQGSEA. The CDR3 runs to 14 residues. CDR3 coding DNA: TGCAGCGTCCTTTGGACAGGGGTCCAAGAGACCCAGTACTTC. It translates to CSVLWTGVQETQYF.

The chain employs TRBV7-2 and TRBJ2-6, with TRBD1 as a possible D gene (6 bases). The V gene's germline CDR1 is SGHTA and CDR2 FQGNSA. CDR3 length: 17 amino acids. Trimming pared 8 bases from V and 3 bases from J, leaving 20 bases between. CDR3 in DNA: TGTGCCAGCCGCTCTCTACAGGGTTGGTATGGGGCCAACGTCCTGACTTTC. Amino acids: CASRSLQGWYGANVLTF.